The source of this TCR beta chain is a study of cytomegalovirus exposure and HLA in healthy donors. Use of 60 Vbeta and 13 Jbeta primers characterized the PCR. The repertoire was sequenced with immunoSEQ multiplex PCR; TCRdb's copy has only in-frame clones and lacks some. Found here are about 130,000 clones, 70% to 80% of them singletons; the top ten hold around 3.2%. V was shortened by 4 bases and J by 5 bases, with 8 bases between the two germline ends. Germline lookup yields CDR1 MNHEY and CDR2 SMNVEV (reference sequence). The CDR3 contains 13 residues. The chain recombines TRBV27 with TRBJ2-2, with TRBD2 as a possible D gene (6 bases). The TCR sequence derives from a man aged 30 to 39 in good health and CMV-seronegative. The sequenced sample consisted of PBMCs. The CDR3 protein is CASSWDLTGELFF. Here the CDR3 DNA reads TGTGCCAGCAGTTGGGACTTAACCGGGGAGCTGTTTTTT.